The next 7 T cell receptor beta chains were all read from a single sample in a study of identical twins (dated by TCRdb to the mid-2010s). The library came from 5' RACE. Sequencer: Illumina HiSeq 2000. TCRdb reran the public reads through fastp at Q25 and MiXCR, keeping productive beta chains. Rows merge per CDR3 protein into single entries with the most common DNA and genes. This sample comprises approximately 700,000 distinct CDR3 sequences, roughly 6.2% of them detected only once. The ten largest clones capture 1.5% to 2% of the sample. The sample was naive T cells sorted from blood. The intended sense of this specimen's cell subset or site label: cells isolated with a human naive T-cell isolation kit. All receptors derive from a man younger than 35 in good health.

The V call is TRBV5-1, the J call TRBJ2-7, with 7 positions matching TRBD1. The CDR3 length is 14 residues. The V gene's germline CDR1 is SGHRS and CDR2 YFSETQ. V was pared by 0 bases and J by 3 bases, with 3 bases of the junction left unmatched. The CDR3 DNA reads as TGCGCCAGCAGCTTGGAGGGACAGAGCTACGAGCAGTACTTC. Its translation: CASSLEGQSYEQYF.

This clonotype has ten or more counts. The CDR3 DNA is TGCAGTGCAAAGGGGACAGGGGGAAATTCACCCCTCCACTTT. It translates to CSAKGTGGNSPLHF. The chain uses TRBV20-1 and TRBJ1-6; 11 nucleotides agree with TRBD1. Germline CDR1 reads DFQATT; CDR2 reads SNEGSKA (reference sequence). With 6 bases clipped from V and 7 bases from J, the junction kept 5 bases outside the gene matches. The CDR3 sequence is 14 residues long.

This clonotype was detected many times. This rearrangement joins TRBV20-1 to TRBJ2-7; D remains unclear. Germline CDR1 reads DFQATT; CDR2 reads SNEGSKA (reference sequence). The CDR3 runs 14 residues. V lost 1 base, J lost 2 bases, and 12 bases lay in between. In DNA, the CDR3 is TGCAGTGCTAGAGGGCTGACCGATACCTACGAGCAGTACTTC. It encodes CSARGLTDTYEQYF.

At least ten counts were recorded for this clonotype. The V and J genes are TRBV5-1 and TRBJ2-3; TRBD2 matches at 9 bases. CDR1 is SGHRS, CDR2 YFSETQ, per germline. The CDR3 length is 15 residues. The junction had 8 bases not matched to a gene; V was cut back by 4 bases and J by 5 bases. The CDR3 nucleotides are TGCGCCAGCAGCGCGCTAGCGGGACCTCAAGATACGCAGTATTTT. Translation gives CASSALAGPQDTQYF. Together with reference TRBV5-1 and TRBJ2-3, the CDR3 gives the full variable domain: KAGVTQTPRYLIKTRGQQVTLSCSPISGHRSVSWYQQTPGQGLQFLFEYFSETQRNKGNFPGRFSGRQFSNSRSEMNVSTLELGDSALYLCASSALAGPQDTQYFGPGTRLTVL.

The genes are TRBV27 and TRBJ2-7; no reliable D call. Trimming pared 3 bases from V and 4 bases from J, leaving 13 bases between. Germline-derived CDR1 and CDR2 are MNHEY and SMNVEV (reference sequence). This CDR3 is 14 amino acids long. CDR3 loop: CASSFSSDVYEQYF. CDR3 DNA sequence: TGTGCCAGCAGTTTTTCCTCGGATGTGTACGAGCAGTACTTC.

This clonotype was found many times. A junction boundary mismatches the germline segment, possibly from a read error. Written as DNA, the CDR3 is TGTGCCAGCAGTTTAGGATTAGCGGGTTCTAATGAGCAGTTCTTC. Translating gives CASSLGLAGSNEQFF. V usage is TRBV5-1 and J usage is TRBJ2-1; TRBD2 matches 7 bases. CDR1 is SGHRS, CDR2 YFSETQ, per germline. This CDR3 spans 15 amino acids. The full variable domain, with the rest looked up from reference TRBV5-1 and TRBJ2-1, is KAGVTQTPRYLIKTRGQQVTLSCSPISGHRSVSWYQQTPGQGLQFLFEYFSETQRNKGNFPGRFSGRQFSNSRSEMNVSTLELGDSALYLCASSLGLAGSNEQFFGPGTRLTVL.

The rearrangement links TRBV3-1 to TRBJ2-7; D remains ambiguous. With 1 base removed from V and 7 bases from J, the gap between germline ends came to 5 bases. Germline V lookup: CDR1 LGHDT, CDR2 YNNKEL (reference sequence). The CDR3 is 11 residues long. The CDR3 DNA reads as TGTGCCAGCAGCCAAGGGGATGAGCAGTACGTC. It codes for CASSQGDEQYV.